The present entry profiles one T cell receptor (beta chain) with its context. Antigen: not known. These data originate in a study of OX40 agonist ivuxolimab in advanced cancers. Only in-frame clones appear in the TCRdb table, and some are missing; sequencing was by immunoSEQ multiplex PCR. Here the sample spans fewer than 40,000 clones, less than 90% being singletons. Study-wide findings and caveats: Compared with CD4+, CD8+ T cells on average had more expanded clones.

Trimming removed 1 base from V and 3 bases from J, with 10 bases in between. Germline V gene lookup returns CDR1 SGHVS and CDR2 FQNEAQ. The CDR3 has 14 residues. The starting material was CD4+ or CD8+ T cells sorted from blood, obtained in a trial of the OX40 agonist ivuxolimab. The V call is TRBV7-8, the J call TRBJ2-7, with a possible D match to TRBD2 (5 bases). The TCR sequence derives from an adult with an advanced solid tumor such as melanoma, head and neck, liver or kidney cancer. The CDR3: CASSLEDAGYEQYF. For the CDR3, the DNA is TGTGCCAGCAGCTTAGAAGATGCGGGCTACGAGCAGTACTTC.